This T cell receptor (beta chain) was sequenced for a study of vaccination effects on CD4 cells after COVID-19. Viral peptide pools were used in the ViraFEST assay to expand antigen-specific CD4+ T cells, and sequencing came afterward. Following culture for more than 9 days, CD4+ T cells were isolated. Nucleocapsid antibody tests were negative, and the vaccine recipients had no prior SARS-CoV-2 infection. Cultures got half-medium changes with IL-2 on days 3 and 7. Worth noting for this clone: Its antigen remains unidentified.

Profiled with immunoSEQ multiplex PCR; TCRdb holds only in-frame clones, not every one. Of 65,000 to 90,000 clones in the sample, 60% to 85% were seen once. Trimming took off 3 bases at V and 5 bases at J, with 7 bases between the two ends. Germline loops: CDR1 MDHEN, CDR2 SYDVKM. The CDR3 is 13 amino acids. This receptor was obtained from a human donor who received a COVID-19 vaccine. The material was CD4+ T cells from PBMCs cultured with SARS-CoV-2 spike peptides, obtained before COVID-19 vaccination. The V call is TRBV28, the J call TRBJ2-2; D might be TRBD1 (6 bases). In DNA, the CDR3 is TGTGCCAGCAGTTTGGACAGTACCGGGGAGCTGTTTTTT. This sequence encodes CASSLDSTGELFF.